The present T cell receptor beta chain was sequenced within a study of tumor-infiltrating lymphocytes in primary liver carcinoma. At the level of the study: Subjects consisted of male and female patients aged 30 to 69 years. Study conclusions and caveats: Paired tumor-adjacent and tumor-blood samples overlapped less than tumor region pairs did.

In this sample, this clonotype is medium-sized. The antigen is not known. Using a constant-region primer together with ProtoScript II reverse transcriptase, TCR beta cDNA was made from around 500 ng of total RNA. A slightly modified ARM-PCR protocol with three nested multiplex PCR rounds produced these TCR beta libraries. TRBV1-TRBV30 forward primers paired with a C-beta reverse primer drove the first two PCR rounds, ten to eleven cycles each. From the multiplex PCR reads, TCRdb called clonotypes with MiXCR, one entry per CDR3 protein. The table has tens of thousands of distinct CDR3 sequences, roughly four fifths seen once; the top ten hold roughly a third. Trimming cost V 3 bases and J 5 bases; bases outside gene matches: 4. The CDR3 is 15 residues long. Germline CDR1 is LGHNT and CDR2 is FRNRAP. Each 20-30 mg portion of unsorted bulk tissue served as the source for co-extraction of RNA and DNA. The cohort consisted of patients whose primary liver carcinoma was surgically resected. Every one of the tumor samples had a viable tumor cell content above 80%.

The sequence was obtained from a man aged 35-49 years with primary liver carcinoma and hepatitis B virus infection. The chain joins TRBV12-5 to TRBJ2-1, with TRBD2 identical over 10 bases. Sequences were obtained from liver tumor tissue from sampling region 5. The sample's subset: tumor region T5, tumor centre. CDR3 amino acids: CASGLYSGRNNEQFF. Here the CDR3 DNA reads TGTGCTAGTGGTTTATATAGCGGGAGGAACAATGAGCAGTTCTTC.